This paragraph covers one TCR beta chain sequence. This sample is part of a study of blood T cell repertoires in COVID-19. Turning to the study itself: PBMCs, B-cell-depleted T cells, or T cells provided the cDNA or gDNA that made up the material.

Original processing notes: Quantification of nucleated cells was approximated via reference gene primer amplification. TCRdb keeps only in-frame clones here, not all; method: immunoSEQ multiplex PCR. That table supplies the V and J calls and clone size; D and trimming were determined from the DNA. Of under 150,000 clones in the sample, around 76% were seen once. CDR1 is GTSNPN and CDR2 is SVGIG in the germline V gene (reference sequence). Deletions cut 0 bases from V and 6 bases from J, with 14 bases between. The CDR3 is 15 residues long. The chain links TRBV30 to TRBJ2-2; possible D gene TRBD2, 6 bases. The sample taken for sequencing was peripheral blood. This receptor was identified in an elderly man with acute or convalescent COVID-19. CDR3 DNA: TGTGCCTGGAGTGTACTCGGTGGAGGGGCCGGGGAGCTGTTTTTT. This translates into CAWSVLGGGAGELFF.